This T cell receptor (beta chain) was sequenced in a study of blood T cells in healthy people across ages. Of note for this clonotype: What it binds is unknown.

The V end lost 4 bases, the J end lost 7 bases, and 13 bases lay between the germline ends. The germline CDR1 and CDR2 sequences are LGHNA and YSLEER. The CDR3 is 14 amino acids. Whole-study findings and limits: Any changes in expanded clonotypes were possibly confounded, as donor CMV status remained unknown.

Through a sample-barcoded 5' primer and a J-beta primer mix, a second PCR was run for roughly 6 to 12 cycles. Researchers report that each sample yielded at least 3 million CDR3-containing paired-end reads. TCRdb reprocessed the 5' RACE reads via MiXCR and lists one record per CDR3 protein. The table lists some 1.8 million distinct CDR3 sequences, 30% to 40% of them singletons. The rearrangement uses TRBV4-3 and TRBJ2-2, with D possibly TRBD2 on 6 matching bases. The sequence derives from a human donor in good health. The sequenced material came from blood. The CDR3 DNA is TGCGCCAGCAGCCGCAAGTGGGGGGACGGGGAGCTGTTTTTT. Residues: CASSRKWGDGELFF.